This T cell receptor beta chain comes out of a study of cytomegalovirus exposure and HLA in healthy donors. Study-level information: When roughly 420 donors were genotyped, roughly four fifths of them were found to fall in the Caucasian-associated ancestry cluster.

General study results and limits: Common viral pathogens (according to a later analysis) appeared linked to several of the most significant clusters. In a later analysis, productive TCRs from donors in an Asian-associated ancestry cluster reportedly carried fewer N-insertions than the cohort mean. It has been reported that TCR beta sequences accurately predicted the HLA-A and HLA-B alleles of most subjects.

The V gene's germline CDR1 is MDHEN and CDR2 SYDVKM. The CDR3 sequence is 14 residues long. Comments on this clone: Its specificity is unknown. A junction end diverges from the germline sequence, so it may reflect a read error.

Vbeta (60) and Jbeta (13) primers were used in the PCR. TCRdb keeps only in-frame clones here, not all; method: immunoSEQ multiplex PCR. The sample includes 150,000 to 200,000 clones, more than 80% of them seen just once. This clonotype was obtained from a male donor in good health and CMV-seronegative. The sequencing sample was made of PBMCs. This chain links TRBV28 with TRBJ1-1, with D perhaps matching TRBD1 (5 bases). CDR3 DNA sequence: TGTGCCAGCAGTTTACTTGCAGGGAACGCTGAAGCTTTCTTT. As protein: CASSLLAGNAEAFF.